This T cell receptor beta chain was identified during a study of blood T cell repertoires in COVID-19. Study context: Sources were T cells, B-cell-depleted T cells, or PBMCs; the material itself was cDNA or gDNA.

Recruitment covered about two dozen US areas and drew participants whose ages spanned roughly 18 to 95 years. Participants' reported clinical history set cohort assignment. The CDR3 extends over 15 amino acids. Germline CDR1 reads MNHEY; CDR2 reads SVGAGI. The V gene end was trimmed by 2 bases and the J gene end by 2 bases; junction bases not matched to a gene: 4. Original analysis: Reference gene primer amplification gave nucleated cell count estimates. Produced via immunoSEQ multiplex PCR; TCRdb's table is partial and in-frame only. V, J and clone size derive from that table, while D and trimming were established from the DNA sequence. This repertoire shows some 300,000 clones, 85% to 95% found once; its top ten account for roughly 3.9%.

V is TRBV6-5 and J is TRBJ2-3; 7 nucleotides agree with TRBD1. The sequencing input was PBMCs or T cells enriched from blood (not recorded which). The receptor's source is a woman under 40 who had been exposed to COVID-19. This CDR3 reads CASSYRDSDTDTQYF. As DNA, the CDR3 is TGTGCCAGCAGTTACAGGGACAGTGACACAGATACGCAGTATTTT.